This is a list of T cell receptor beta chains from one sample in a study of T cell responses to AZD1222 COVID-19 vaccine. Produced via immunoSEQ multiplex PCR; TCRdb's table is partial and in-frame only. The table shows about 120,000 clones, with around 92% occurring only once. The material was peripheral blood, obtained on day 0 of AZD1222 vaccination. Receptors were obtained from an adult in good health. CDR3s include the opening cysteine and the closing phenylalanine or tryptophan. A D gene is named only where the DNA matches it firmly. Not every row has a clone size; where given, it reads once, few, many or a size class.

j_call d_call clone_size v_call cdr3_nt cdr3_aa
TRBJ1-4 TRBD1 once TRBV7-9 TGTGCCAGCAGCTTAGTAGGACAGGGGGAGCGTAATGAAAAACTGTTTTTT CASSLVGQGERNEKLFF
TRBJ1-1 - - TRBV7-8 TGTGCCAGCAGCTCAAGACAGTACACTGAAGCTTTCTTT CASSSRQYTEAFF
TRBJ1-2 - - TRBV4-3 TGCGCCAGCAGCCAAGATCGAAGGGAAGGCTACACCTTC CASSQDRREGYTF
TRBJ2-1 TRBD2 once TRBV10-3 TGTGCCATCAGTGAGCCCAGCGCTAGCGGGAGATCCTACAATGAGCAGTTCTTC CAISEPSASGRSYNEQFF
TRBJ2-1 TRBD1 - TRBV19 TGTGCCAGTAGCGGACAGGGGTGGGAAAATGAGCAGTTCTTC CASSGQGWENEQFF
TRBJ1-5 - once TRBV6-1 TGTGCCAGCAGTGAATACAGAGTGGATAATCAGCCCCAGCATTTT CASSEYRVDNQPQHF
TRBJ2-3 - - TRBV30 TGTGCCTGGAGTAGTGGGAGGAGCACAGATACGCAGTATTTT CAWSSGRSTDTQYF
TRBJ1-2 TRBD1 - TRBV4-3 TGCGCCAGCAGCCAAGAGCGGGGACAGTACTCATATGGCTACACCTTC CASSQERGQYSYGYTF
TRBJ1-5 TRBD1 - TRBV10-2 TGCGCCAGCAGTGATACAGGGGTCGGCAATCAGCCCCAGCATTTT CASSDTGVGNQPQHF
TRBJ2-3 TRBD2 - TRBV7-6 TGTGCCAGCAGCTCCCCACCTAGCGGGGGCGGCACAGATACGCAGTATTTT CASSSPPSGGGTDTQYF
TRBJ2-2 - - TRBV2 TGTGCCAGCAGTGAAAGAGGCGGGGAGGGGGACGGGGAGCTGTTTTTT CASSERGGEGDGELFF
TRBJ2-7 TRBD1 - TRBV5-6 TGTGCCAGCAGCTCCCTCCGGGACAGGTCTAACTACGAGCAGTACTTC CASSSLRDRSNYEQYF
TRBJ1-5 - - TRBV3-1/TRBV3-2 TGTGCCAGCAGCCAAGATCCGAATCAGCCCCAGCATTTT CASSQDPNQPQHF
TRBJ2-2 - once TRBV19 TGTGCCAGTATCGCCCGGGGAAACACCGGGGAGCTGTTTTTT CASIARGNTGELFF
TRBJ2-7 TRBD2 - TRBV27 TGTGCCCTAGCGGTACCTTACGAGCAGTACTTC CALAVPYEQYF
TRBJ1-1 TRBD1 - TRBV29-1 TGCAGCGCCGACAGGGGCACTGAAGCTTTCTTT CSADRGTEAFF
TRBJ1-4 - - TRBV3-1/TRBV3-2 TGTGCCAGCAGCCCGGACACTGCGGAAAAACTGTTTTTT CASSPDTAEKLFF
TRBJ1-5 TRBD1 - TRBV6-2/TRBV6-3 TGTGCCAGCAGTTCACAGGGGGCCAATCAGCCCCAGCATTTT CASSSQGANQPQHF
TRBJ2-7 - - TRBV11-1 TGTGCCAGCAGCCCTCCGGGACACCACTACGAGCAGTACTTC CASSPPGHHYEQYF
TRBJ1-5 - - TRBV28 TGTGCCAGCAGTTTCGACGGGGGGCAAGAGCTCAATCAGCCCCAGCATTTT CASSFDGGQELNQPQHF
TRBJ1-3 - - TRBV7-2 TGTGCCAGCAGCCGTCCCAGGACGGAGGATAGCTCTGGAAACACCATATATTTT CASSRPRTEDSSGNTIYF